The clone carrying this T cell receptor beta chain was observed at least ten times. No antigen is known for it. V lost 1 base to trimming and J lost 8 bases, with 11 bases between them. CDR1 and CDR2 (germline): SGHAT, FQNNGV. The CDR3 consists of 13 residues. These data are taken from a study of T cells in Graves' hyperthyroidism and ophthalmopathy. Study results and limitations: By a 13 V-J model, ophthalmopathy was set apart from stable hyperthyroidism.

Regions amplified from RNA transcripts were the TCR beta CDR3 regions. HTBI primers were employed in a first-round RT-PCR of the TCR CDR3. TCRdb reanalysed the multiplex PCR reads using MiXCR and keeps one entry per CDR3 protein. The sample shows 250,000 to 300,000 distinct CDR3 sequences, roughly 19% of them seen only once. The TCR sequence derives from a man aged 45-60 years with Graves' ophthalmopathy. The chain joins TRBV11-2 to TRBJ1-1; D not certain. What was sequenced was blood. CDR3 region: CASSLAPRSEAFF. In nucleotides, the CDR3 is TGTGCCAGCAGCTTAGCCCCCCGGAGCGAAGCTTTCTTT.